This is a list of T cell receptor beta chains from one sample in a study of regulatory T cells in long-lasting Graves disease. Each CDR3 protein is one row after TCRdb ran MiXCR on the multiplex PCR reads. Seen here are hundreds of thousands of distinct CDR3 sequences, around 32% observed once, and the top ten hold about two fifths. Sample: peripheral blood mononuclear cells (PBMCs), taken when the disease was refractory, from a patient treated with antithyroid drugs. The source of these receptors is a female donor with Graves disease. CDR3s include the opening cysteine and the closing phenylalanine or tryptophan. The D gene is left open where the match is weak. Not all rows give a size; the values are once, few, many and, for expanded clones, a class.

clone_size	v_call	d_call	j_call	cdr3_nt	cdr3_aa
NA	TRBV6-5	NA	TRBJ1-1	TGTGCCAGCAGTTACGAACCGATGAACACTGAAGCTTTCTTT	CASSYEPMNTEAFF
NA	TRBV7-6	NA	TRBJ1-6	TGTGCCAGCAGCTTAGGGGGTTCGGGGGGATCACCCCTCCACTTT	CASSLGGSGGSPLHF
NA	TRBV5-1	NA	TRBJ1-1	TGCGCCAGCAGCTTGGCCGTGCAGGGCGTAGTCAGGACTGAAGCTTTCTTT	CASSLAVQGVVRTEAFF
NA	TRBV28	TRBD1	TRBJ1-1	TGCGCCAGCAGTCCCGGGACAGGGAGGGTGAACACTGAAGCTTTCTTT	CASSPGTGRVNTEAFF
NA	TRBV6-1	NA	TRBJ1-3	TGTGCCAGCATGACAGTAGCTTCTGGAAACACCATATATTTT	CASMTVASGNTIYF
few	TRBV30	NA	TRBJ2-7	TGTGCCTGGAGTGTCAGCGAGTACGAGCAGTACTTC	CAWSVSEYEQYF
NA	TRBV12-3/TRBV12-4	NA	TRBJ1-2	TGTGCCAGCAGATCCGACAGACGATATGGCTACACCTTC	CASRSDRRYGYTF
NA	TRBV12-3/TRBV12-4	NA	TRBJ2-1	TGTGCCAGCAGTTTCGGCATCGGGGTGGGGGACAATGAGCAGTTCTTC	CASSFGIGVGDNEQFF
few	TRBV12-3/TRBV12-4	TRBD2	TRBJ2-2	TGTGCCAGCAGATCAGAGCGGGAGGGCCTCCGCGGGGAGCTGTTTTTT	CASRSEREGLRGELFF
few	TRBV7-9	TRBD1	TRBJ2-7	TGTGCCAGCAGCAAACAGGGGGCGCGATACGAGCAGTACTTC	CASSKQGARYEQYF
few	TRBV5-1	NA	TRBJ1-1	TGCGCCAGCAGCTTGGCAAGACAGGTCGAGAACACTGAAGCTTTCTTT	CASSLARQVENTEAFF
few	TRBV12-3/TRBV12-4	NA	TRBJ2-6	TGTGCCAGTGTTAGGGCTGGGGCCAACGTCCTGACTTTC	CASVRAGANVLTF